This TCR beta chain was sequenced during a study of blood T cell repertoires in COVID-19. The wider study: The cDNA or gDNA used as material had been derived from T cells, B-cell-depleted T cells, or PBMCs.

In the source study's methods: Estimated nucleated cell counts came from reference gene primer amplification. Clones were sequenced by immunoSEQ multiplex PCR, and TCRdb holds only the in-frame ones, with some missing. V, J and clone size are those of that table, while D and trimming were read from the DNA. The table includes more than 55,000 clones, roughly 78% detected once. V lost 0 bases to trimming and J lost 6 bases, with 15 bases between them. The CDR3 loop spans 15 amino acids. Germline CDR1 and CDR2: SGHTA and FQGNSA. The specimen was peripheral blood. The clonotype comes from a human donor in a cohort sampled during active COVID-19. V and J are TRBV7-2 and TRBJ2-7, with D possibly being TRBD2 (6 bases). CDR3: CASSLARGEVGEQYF. In DNA form, the CDR3 reads TGTGCCAGCAGCTTAGCGCGGGGCGAAGTGGGCGAGCAGTACTTC.